Shown below are 8 T cell receptor beta chains from a single sample sequenced in a study of shared clonotypes between healthy human individuals. Produced via immunoSEQ multiplex PCR; TCRdb's table is partial and in-frame only. The top ten clones hold 35% to 55% of a sample with approximately 95,000 clones, 67% of them seen once. Material for sequencing was memory CD8+ T cells sorted from blood. Subset of the sample: CD45RO+ cells pooled with CCR7-negative TemRA cells. The receptors shown here come from a man in his thirties or forties in good health.

The V and J genes are TRBV27 and TRBJ2-7; D gene unclear. V lost 3 bases, J lost 4 bases, and 13 bases lay in between. The CDR3 is 14 residues long. CDR1 is MNHEY, CDR2 SMNVEV, per germline (reference sequence). CDR3 protein: CASSFGLASYEQYF. The DNA for the CDR3 is TGTGCCAGCAGTTTCGGGTTAGCCTCGTACGAGCAGTACTTC.

By its share, this clone is medium-sized. V gene TRBV7-6 combines with J gene TRBJ2-7; the D gene is possibly TRBD2 (6 bases). Germline values: CDR1 SGHVS, CDR2 FNYEAQ. The CDR3 extends over 13 amino acids. Trimming shortened V by 3 bases and J by 6 bases, and 12 bases separated the two germline ends. Here the CDR3 reads CASSFSGAGEQYF. DNA for the CDR3: TGTGCCAGCAGCTTCTCGGGAGCGGGCGAGCAGTACTTC.

The V call is TRBV5-4, the J call TRBJ2-1; the D gene is possibly TRBD2 (7 bases). CDR1 and CDR2 (germline): SGHNT, YYREEE (reference sequence). This CDR3 region has 15 residues. The germline V and J ends were trimmed by 5 bases and 2 bases, with 14 bases remaining between them. The CDR3 nucleotides are TGTGCCAGCAGTGTCGGGGAGGGGGCCTACAATGAGCAGTTCTTC. Translated: CASSVGEGAYNEQFF.

The DNA for the CDR3 is TGTGCCAGCAGTTTATTGATTAGCGCGGGCACAGATACGCAGTATTTT. Its protein product is CASSLLISAGTDTQYF. The chain recombines TRBV28 with TRBJ2-3; possibly TRBD2 for D (5 bases). Per the germline V gene, CDR1 is MDHEN and CDR2 is SYDVKM. The V end lost 1 base, the J end lost 1 base, and 12 bases lay between the germline ends. There are 16 residues in the CDR3.

This clone was observed a handful of times. The chain uses TRBV5-4 and TRBJ2-1; 8 nucleotides match TRBD2. V lost 4 bases to trimming and J lost 5 bases; unmatched junction nucleotides: 8. Per germline, CDR1 SGHNT and CDR2 YYREEE (reference sequence). CDR3 length: 15 residues. The CDR3: CASSRLARSNNEQFF. The CDR3, as DNA: TGTGCCAGCAGCAGACTAGCGCGTTCCAACAATGAGCAGTTCTTC.

This clone was seen a single time. This chain connects TRBV6-6 to TRBJ2-1; D uncertain. Germline CDR1 reads MNHNY; CDR2 reads SVGAGI (reference sequence). This CDR3 region has 12 residues. V dropped 7 bases and J dropped 9 bases, with 13 bases sitting between them. The CDR3 sequence: CASITIKGEQFF. CDR3 coding DNA: TGTGCCAGCATTACCATTAAGGGTGAGCAGTTCTTC.

The chain couples TRBV4-2 to TRBJ2-1; TRBD2 aligns across 8 bases. Germline V gene sequence: CDR1 LGHNA, CDR2 YNFKEQ. This CDR3 has 15 residues. V lost 2 bases to trimming and J lost 0 bases; unmatched junction nucleotides: 0. CDR3 nucleotides: TGTGCCAGCAGCCAACTAGCGGGCTCCTACAATGAGCAGTTCTTC. This codes for CASSQLAGSYNEQFF.

The CDR3 sequence is CASSQDWGGGPYNEQFF. CDR3 DNA sequence: TGCGCCAGCAGCCAAGATTGGGGAGGGGGGCCCTACAATGAGCAGTTCTTC. The J gene is TRBJ2-1, the V gene TRBV4-1, with a tentative D call TRBD2 (7 bases). The germline gives CDR1 MGHRA, CDR2 YSYEKL. This CDR3 spans 17 amino acids. V shed 0 bases and J shed 2 bases, with 14 bases lying between them.